This T cell receptor (beta chain) appears in the sequencing data of a study of graft-versus-host responses after intestinal transplantation. Study overall: The recipients all started with anti-thymocyte globulin induction and then took tacrolimus and steroids for around three years. The study, taken as a whole, reports: Allografts of one patient group, those with graft-donor T cell macrochimerism, had high graft-versus-host to host-versus-graft clonal ratios. Recipient-marrow GvH clones were detected, some having first appeared in ileum or blood. The study associated peak circulating GvH clone levels with early post-transplant HvG declines.

Profiling relied on immunoSEQ multiplex PCR, and the TCRdb table lists in-frame clones only, not all of them. The sample lists around 30,000 clones; roughly 87% were seen once. Looked up from germline, CDR1 is LNHNV and CDR2 is YYDKDF (reference sequence). V dropped 5 bases and J dropped 1; count of bases not matched to a gene: 7. There are 16 residues in the CDR3. Notes on this clone: Antigen: not known.

This receptor was obtained from a human patient who received an intestinal transplant, so some T cells may come from the graft donor. The chain carries TRBV15 and TRBJ2-2, with TRBD1 identical over 7 bases. The sample consisted of PBMCs, taken nearly 470 days after intestinal transplantation. CDR3 sequence (DNA): TGTGCCACCAGCGGACTTCGACAGGGGAACACCGGGGAGCTGTTTTTT. Protein product: CATSGLRQGNTGELFF.